The clone carrying this TCR beta chain was detected only once. These data belong to a study of T cell responses to AZD1222 COVID-19 vaccine. Only in-frame clones appear in the TCRdb table, and some are missing; sequencing was by immunoSEQ multiplex PCR. Of approximately 140,000 clones in the sample, 94% were seen once. V dropped 4 bases and J dropped 0 bases, with 11 bases sitting between them. Per germline, CDR1 SGHTA and CDR2 FQGNSA. This CDR3 spans 15 amino acids. The sample in question was peripheral blood, obtained on day 0 of AZD1222 vaccination. This rearrangement joins TRBV7-2 to TRBJ2-3, with a possible D match to TRBD2 (5 bases). The sequence was collected from an adult in good health. The CDR3 nucleotides read TGTGCCAGCAGCTACGGACTTGGGAGCACAGATACGCAGTATTTT. Its protein product is CASSYGLGSTDTQYF.